The 20 T cell receptor beta chains in this list originate from one sample, sequenced in a study of cytomegalovirus exposure and HLA in healthy donors. Vbeta (60) and Jbeta (13) primers were used in the PCR. The table came from immunoSEQ multiplex PCR; TCRdb's copy has only in-frame clones and leaves some out. The listing contains 140,000 to 150,000 clones. Sequenced: PBMCs. These receptors originate from a male donor in good health and CMV-seronegative.

V gene TRBV7-9 combines with J gene TRBJ2-3; D unclear. Germline lookup yields CDR1 SEHNR and CDR2 FQNEAQ (reference sequence). The CDR3 length is 13 residues. V lost 3 bases and J lost 1, with 5 bases in between. The CDR3 here is CASSFPGTDTQYF. CDR3 DNA: TGTGCCAGCAGCTTCCCGGGCACAGATACGCAGTATTTT.

The V gene is TRBV6-5, the J gene TRBJ2-7; 8 bases align to TRBD1. The V segment lost 4 bases and the J segment 5 bases; nucleotides outside the gene matches: 7. The CDR3 runs 14 residues. Germline loops: CDR1 MNHEY, CDR2 SVGAGI. The CDR3 reads CASSSRQGINEQYF. CDR3 nucleotides: TGTGCCAGCAGTTCGCGACAGGGGATCAACGAGCAGTACTTC.

The V call is TRBV19, the J call TRBJ2-3, with TRBD2 matching over 9 bases. V lost 4 bases, J lost 4 bases, and 6 bases stayed unmatched. The germline gives CDR1 LNHDA, CDR2 SQIVND (reference sequence). This CDR3 is 15 amino acids long. CDR3 loop: CASSSGGGLADTQYF. The CDR3 bases are TGTGCCAGTAGTAGCGGGGGGGGCCTTGCAGATACGCAGTATTTT.

This chain uses TRBV7-6 with TRBJ2-1; perhaps TRBD1 as D (5 bases). Germline V gene data show CDR1 as SGHVS and CDR2 as FNYEAQ. V was clipped by 2 bases and J by 8 bases, with 10 bases between them. There are 13 residues in the CDR3. The CDR3 nucleotides are TGTGCCAGCAGCTTAAATCTAGGGGATGAGCAGTTCTTC. As protein: CASSLNLGDEQFF.

The gene calls are TRBV25-1 and TRBJ2-3; TRBD2 matches at 9 bases. V lost 0 bases and J lost 6; bases outside the gene matches: 13. The CDR3 spans 18 residues. Germline CDR1 is MGHDK and CDR2 is SYGVNS. The CDR3 loop reads CASSEYRASGTSGDTQYF. CDR3 sequence (DNA): TGTGCCAGCAGTGAATATCGGGCTAGCGGGACCTCAGGGGATACGCAGTATTTT.

This chain connects TRBV6-5 to TRBJ1-5; 8 bases align to TRBD1. This CDR3 contains 14 residues. The ends lost 6 bases at V and 4 bases at J; junction bases unmatched: 5. CDR1 is MNHEY, CDR2 SVGAGI, per germline. The CDR3 DNA reads TGTGCCAGCAGCCAAGACAGGGGAAATCAGCCCCAGCATTTT. This encodes CASSQDRGNQPQHF.

The V call is TRBV25-1, the J call TRBJ1-2; D call uncertain. Per germline, CDR1 MGHDK and CDR2 SYGVNS. This CDR3 contains 12 residues. V was pared by 7 bases and J by 8 bases, with 14 bases between. This chain's CDR3 is CASTDNLRGYTF. The CDR3 nucleotides are TGTGCCAGCACCGACAACCTTAGGGGCTACACCTTC.

The chain combines TRBV30 with TRBJ2-5, with TRBD1 matching 9 bases. Losses at the gene ends were 2 bases for V and 4 bases for J; bases not matched to a gene: 11. The CDR3 sequence is 16 residues long. CDR1 is GTSNPN, CDR2 SVGIG, per germline (reference sequence). The DNA of the CDR3 is TGTGCCTGGAGTATTGACCGACAGGGGGGGGGAGAGACCCAGTACTTC. It is translated as CAWSIDRQGGGETQYF.

The chain has TRBV2 and TRBJ1-2; tentative D call: TRBD1 (5 bases). The ends were cut back, 4 bases at V and 1 base at J, with 10 bases in the middle. CDR3 length equals 14 residues. The germline gives CDR1 SNHLY, CDR2 FYNNEI. The CDR3 region is CASSAQGGNYGYTF. Here the CDR3 DNA reads TGTGCCAGCAGTGCTCAGGGTGGTAACTATGGCTACACCTTC.

V is TRBV5-4 and J is TRBJ2-3, with D maybe TRBD1 (5 bases). Germline V gene lookup returns CDR1 SGHNT and CDR2 YYREEE (reference sequence). Trimming left V 0 bases short and J 4 bases short, with 9 bases between. This CDR3 has 14 amino acids. The CDR3 is CASSLDEGADTQYF. The CDR3 DNA reads as TGTGCCAGCAGCTTGGATGAAGGGGCAGATACGCAGTATTTT.

Concerning this clone: Mismatch with germline at one junction end may stem from a read error. The genes are TRBV7-7 and TRBJ2-7; D is perhaps TRBD1 (5 bases). Germline V CDR1 and CDR2: SSHAT, FNYEAQ (reference sequence). The CDR3 covers 14 residues. The CDR3 nucleotides read TGTGCTAGCAGCTTAATGGTAGGGGACTACGAGCAGTACTTC. Translated: CASSLMVGDYEQYF.

V is TRBV5-1 and J is TRBJ1-1, with 8 bases aligning to TRBD1. V shed 4 bases, J shed 1 base, and the junction held 6 bases outside the gene matches. The CDR3 totals 15 residues. Germline CDR1 SGHRS, CDR2 YFSETQ. The DNA for the CDR3 is TGCGCCAGCAGCCCCCGACAGGGGACGAACACTGAAGCTTTCTTT. It yields the protein CASSPRQGTNTEAFF. The full variable domain, rest sourced from reference TRBV5-1 and TRBJ1-1, is KAGVTQTPRYLIKTRGQQVTLSCSPISGHRSVSWYQQTPGQGLQFLFEYFSETQRNKGNFPGRFSGRQFSNSRSEMNVSTLELGDSALYLCASSPRQGTNTEAFFGQGTRLTVV.

To note about this clone: Within the sample, other DNA sequences also encode this same CDR3. This chain connects TRBV4-2 to TRBJ2-2; 8 positions match TRBD1. The CDR3 is made up of 15 amino acids. The germline V gene encodes CDR1 LGHNA and CDR2 YNFKEQ. With V trimmed by 7 bases and J by 5 bases, 9 bases remained unmatched. The CDR3 DNA follows: TGTGCCAGCAAGTTAGGAGACAGGGGAACCGGGGAGCTGTTTTTT. Protein: CASKLGDRGTGELFF.

This chain uses TRBV5-1 with TRBJ1-2; D unresolved. The CDR3 is made up of 12 amino acids. V lost 5 bases and J lost 6, with 11 bases in between. Germline lookup yields CDR1 SGHRS and CDR2 YFSETQ. CDR3 residues: CASRFGEDGYTF. In nucleotides, the CDR3 is TGCGCCAGCAGGTTCGGGGAAGATGGCTACACCTTC.

DNA for the CDR3: TGTGCCAGCAGCCGACAGGGGGCAGTGGATGGCTACACCTTC. Translating it yields CASSRQGAVDGYTF. V usage is TRBV6-6 and J usage is TRBJ1-2; TRBD1 matches 10 bases. V dropped 6 bases and J dropped 6; count of bases not matched to a gene: 7. There are 14 residues in the CDR3. The germline CDR1 and CDR2 sequences are MNHNY and SVGAGI (reference sequence).

CDR3 residues: CASSLKGLAYNEQFF. The CDR3 region has the DNA TGTGCCAGCAGCTTAAAGGGACTAGCCTACAATGAGCAGTTCTTC. The chain has TRBV7-2 and TRBJ2-1, with 8 positions matching TRBD2. The ends lost 2 bases at V and 2 bases at J; junction bases unmatched: 2. Germline loops: CDR1 SGHTA, CDR2 FQGNSA. The CDR3 extends over 15 amino acids.

V and J are TRBV7-9 and TRBJ1-1; tentative D call: TRBD1 (6 bases). CDR1 is SEHNR, CDR2 FQNEAQ, per germline (reference sequence). The V end was cut by 3 bases, the J end by 1 base, with 12 bases between. This CDR3 is built from 15 residues. The CDR3 DNA reads as TGTGCCAGCAGCTTGGCCAGGGGACAGAACACTGAAGCTTTCTTT. This encodes CASSLARGQNTEAFF. Full variable domain (rest looked up from reference TRBV7-9 and TRBJ1-1): DTGVSQNPRHKITKRGQNVTFRCDPISEHNRLYWYRQTLGQGPEFLTYFQNEAQLEKSRLLSDRFSAERPKGSFSTLEIQRTEQGDSAMYLCASSLARGQNTEAFFGQGTRLTVV.

The genes are TRBV4-2 and TRBJ1-1; 8 bases fit TRBD1. After removal of 4 bases from V and 1 base from J, the junction contained 11 bases not matched to a gene. Germline lookup yields CDR1 LGHNA and CDR2 YNFKEQ. The CDR3 is made up of 17 amino acids. CDR3 in amino acids: CASSREGATGGNTEAFF. CDR3 nucleotide sequence: TGTGCCAGCAGCCGGGAGGGAGCCACAGGGGGGAACACTGAAGCTTTCTTT.

V usage is TRBV7-8 and J usage is TRBJ2-1, with D perhaps TRBD2 (5 bases). Germline CDR1 SGHVS, CDR2 FQNEAQ. CDR3 length equals 13 residues. V lost 0 bases, J lost 10 bases, and 10 bases lay in between. The CDR3 coding sequence is TGTGCCAGCAGCTTAGCGCTCAGCGGAGAGCAGTTCTTC. Amino acid sequence: CASSLALSGEQFF. Based on the CDR3 plus reference TRBV7-8 and TRBJ2-1, the full variable domain is GAGVSQSPRYKVAKRGQDVALRCDPISGHVSLFWYQQALGQGPEFLTYFQNEAQLDKSGLPSDRFFAERPEGSVSTLKIQRTQQEDSAVYLCASSLALSGEQFFGPGTRLTVL.

The J gene is TRBJ1-3, the V gene TRBV6-5; TRBD1 is a possible D gene (5 bases). CDR3 length: 16 residues. Germline V gene data show CDR1 as MNHEY and CDR2 as SVGAGI. V was trimmed by 0 bases and J by 4 bases, leaving 13 bases between them. In DNA, the CDR3 is TGTGCCAGCAGTTACTCCTACCAGGGCTCCGGAAACACCATATATTTT. Protein sequence: CASSYSYQGSGNTIYF.